This T cell receptor beta chain was profiled in a study of T-cell reconstitution after alpha-beta-depleted transplantation in children. Preparing the TCRbeta library involved the use of unique molecular identifiers. MiXCR was run by TCRdb on the PCR reads, yielding one entry per CDR3 protein. Altogether 200,000 to 250,000 distinct CDR3 sequences are present, under 8.5% being singletons, with the ten largest covering more than 5.5%. With respect to this clonotype: The antigen is unknown.

General study points: Newly made T cells mostly supplied T-cell counts and diversity one year after transplant.

Germline values: CDR1 LGHNA, CDR2 YNFKEQ. CDR3 size: 15 residues. V was trimmed by 2 bases and J by 2 bases, leaving 12 bases between them. The V call is TRBV4-2, the J call TRBJ1-2, with a weak D call TRBD1 (5 bases). The source is a boy younger than 10 with acute lymphoblastic leukemia, due to receive a stem cell transplant. The sample in question was PBMCs, obtained before TCRalphabeta/CD19-depleted stem cell transplant. The CDR3 region has the DNA TGTGCCAGCAGCCAATGGGACGGAAAGAACTATGGCTACACCTTC. Its protein product is CASSQWDGKNYGYTF.